These T cell receptor beta chains were read from a single sample in a study of blood T cell repertoires in COVID-19. Using immunoSEQ multiplex PCR, the repertoire was profiled, and TCRdb retains in-frame clones only, with some absent. The sample has roughly 300,000 clones, more than 75% seen once; the top ten hold more than 0.8%. The sample comprised PBMCs or T cells enriched from blood (not recorded which). All receptors derive from a woman aged 25 to 39 who had recovered from COVID-19. Both conserved end residues are part of each CDR3. Fields, in order: clone size, D gene, CDR3 length, V gene, J gene, CDR3 DNA, CDR3 protein. D genes are given only for firm matches. Some rows have no size entry. The others give once, few or many, or a class for an expanded clone.

.	TRBD2	15	TRBV7-2	TRBJ2-7	TGTGCCAGCAGTCTTAGCGGGGGAGGAACATACGAGCAGTACTTC	CASSLSGGGTYEQYF
.	.	11	TRBV29-1	TRBJ2-5	TGCAGCGTTGTAGAGGGCAGGGCCCAGTACTTC	CSVVEGRAQYF
.	TRBD1	15	TRBV28	TRBJ1-5	TGTGCCAGCAGTCTGACAGGGGGTGGCAATCAGCCCCAGCATTTT	CASSLTGGGNQPQHF
.	.	14	TRBV5-1	TRBJ1-1	TGCGCCAGCAGCGCCGAAGACAGTCACACTGAAGCTTTCTTT	CASSAEDSHTEAFF
.	.	17	TRBV9	TRBJ2-6	TGTGCCAGCAGCGTCGACCGCGGCTGGCCTGGGGCCAACGTCCTGACTTTC	CASSVDRGWPGANVLTF
.	TRBD1	14	TRBV7-2	TRBJ1-4	TGTGCCAGCAGCCCAAGACAGGGGGCTGAAAAACTGTTTTTT	CASSPRQGAEKLFF
.	TRBD2	16	TRBV28	TRBJ2-5	TGTGCCAGCAGTTTAGGTGGAAGCGGGGGGAGGGAGACCCAGTACTTC	CASSLGGSGGRETQYF
.	.	15	TRBV6-5	TRBJ1-5	TGTGCCAGCAGTTACTCCAGACAGAGCAATCAGCCCCAGCATTTT	CASSYSRQSNQPQHF
.	TRBD1	19	TRBV6-1	TRBJ1-2	TGTGCCAGCAGTGAACCTTGGGGGACAGGAGATTCGGGTGGATATGGCTACACCTTC	CASSEPWGTGDSGGYGYTF
once	.	15	TRBV20-1	TRBJ2-5	TGCAGTGCTAGTATGGCGGGGCGGCACCAAGAGACCCAGTACTTC	CSASMAGRHQETQYF
.	TRBD1	13	TRBV12-3/TRBV12-4	TRBJ1-5	TGTGCCAGCAGTGGGGGACAGAATCAGCCCCAGCATTTT	CASSGGQNQPQHF
.	TRBD1	17	TRBV9	TRBJ1-4	TGTGCCAGCAGTCCAGGGATGGACAGGGGGCAGAATGAAAAACTGTTTTTT	CASSPGMDRGQNEKLFF
.	.	16	TRBV30	TRBJ1-3	TGTGCCTGGAGTGCGGGAGACCCGAGCTCTGGAAACACCATATATTTT	CAWSAGDPSSGNTIYF
.	.	13	TRBV28	TRBJ1-2	TGTGCCAGCAGTTTGGGGGGGCCCTATGGCTACACCTTC	CASSLGGPYGYTF
.	TRBD2	17	TRBV4-3	TRBJ2-1	TGCGCCAGCAGCCACGGGACTAGCGGGGTTCGGAAAAATGAGCAGTTCTTC	CASSHGTSGVRKNEQFF
.	TRBD1	14	TRBV4-1	TRBJ2-1	TGCGCCAGCAGCCAGGCGTTAGGGGGCGCGAAGCAGTTCTTC	CASSQALGGAKQFF
.	.	15	TRBV11-2	TRBJ1-2	TGTGCCAGCAGCCCGGATAACCACAGATTCTATGGCTACACCTTC	CASSPDNHRFYGYTF
once	.	17	TRBV7-9	TRBJ1-3	TGTGCCAGCAGCGGCAGGGGTCCCGAACGAACTGGAAACACCATATATTTT	CASSGRGPERTGNTIYF
.	TRBD1	14	TRBV18	TRBJ1-5	TGTGCCAGCTCACCAGACAGGGCGGGTCAGCCCCAGCATTTT	CASSPDRAGQPQHF